A single sample gave rise to the 24 T cell receptor beta chains below, sequenced in a study of CD8 T cell repertoires and HIV-1 epitope variants. The antigens for these receptors are not known. Profiling relied on immunoSEQ multiplex PCR, and the TCRdb table lists in-frame clones only, not all of them. This table holds 4,000 to 5,500 clones, around three fifths found once. Sequenced sample: cultured CD8+ T cells derived from PBMCs. The receptors derive from a male donor with HIV.

This clone was detected once. The chain couples TRBV5-6 to TRBJ2-3; 10 nucleotides match TRBD2. With V trimmed by 1 base and J by 4 bases, 9 bases remained unmatched. Looked up from germline, CDR1 is SGHDT and CDR2 is YYEEEE. This CDR3 has 17 residues. The CDR3 DNA follows: TGTGCCAGCAGCTTGTTTGCGGCTCTAGCGGGAGCAGATACGCAGTATTTT. Translated: CASSLFAALAGADTQYF.

V is TRBV5-1 and J is TRBJ2-7, with 7 bases aligning to TRBD1. CDR1 and CDR2 from the germline V gene are SGHRS and YFSETQ. This CDR3 has 14 residues. With V trimmed by 0 bases and J by 3 bases, 3 bases remained unmatched. Here the CDR3 reads CASSLGDSGYEQYF. CDR3 nucleotide sequence: TGCGCCAGCAGCTTGGGGGACAGTGGCTACGAGCAGTACTTC.

The V gene is TRBV29-1, the J gene TRBJ1-5; TRBD1 might be the D (5 bases). Trimming took 3 bases from V and 6 from J, leaving 12 bases between them. Germline-derived CDR1 and CDR2 are SQVTM and ANQGSEA. The length of the CDR3 is 13 residues. This CDR3 reads CSVDDGTGQPQHF. CDR3 coding DNA: TGCAGCGTTGACGACGGGACGGGTCAGCCCCAGCATTTT.

This rearrangement joins TRBV5-5 to TRBJ2-2; no clear D. Germline V lookup: CDR1 SGHKS, CDR2 YYEKEE (reference sequence). The V end lost 6 bases, the J end lost 3 bases, and 9 bases lay between the germline ends. This CDR3 contains 13 residues. CDR3 DNA sequence: TGTGCCAGCACCCGATACGACACCGGGGAGCTGTTTTTT. It is translated as CASTRYDTGELFF.

In this sample, this clone turned up once. The chain couples TRBV7-2 to TRBJ2-1; D is undetermined. The V and J ends lost 7 bases and 3 bases respectively, with 19 bases between them. Germline values: CDR1 SGHTA, CDR2 FQGNSA. This CDR3 is built from 16 residues. The CDR3 sequence: CASTSDGPRFYNEQFF. DNA of the CDR3: TGTGCCAGCACCTCCGACGGGCCAAGGTTCTACAATGAGCAGTTCTTC. Combining the CDR3 with reference TRBV7-2 and TRBJ2-1 gives the whole variable domain GAGVSQSPSNKVTEKGKDVELRCDPISGHTALYWYRQSLGQGLEFLIYFQGNSAPDKSGLPSDRFSAERTGGSVSTLTIQRTQQEDSAVYLCASTSDGPRFYNEQFFGPGTRLTVL.

The chain employs TRBV28 and TRBJ2-7; D might be TRBD1 (6 bases). The CDR3 consists of 16 residues. CDR1 and CDR2 (germline): MDHEN, SYDVKM. V lost 3 bases, J lost 5 bases, and 20 bases lay in between. Written as DNA, the CDR3 is TGTGCCAGCAGTTTTTCCGGCAGGGGCCCTTACGACGAGCAGTACTTC. Its protein product is CASSFSGRGPYDEQYF. The variable domain in full, with the rest retrieved from reference TRBV28 and TRBJ2-7, is DVKVTQSSRYLVKRTGEKVFLECVQDMDHENMFWYRQDPGLGLRLIYFSYDVKMKEKGDIPEGYSVSREKKERFSLILESASTNQTSMYLCASSFSGRGPYDEQYFGPGTRLTVT.

The rearrangement links TRBV7-9 to TRBJ2-3; D ambiguous. V was trimmed by 1 base and J by 6 bases, leaving 14 bases between them. CDR3 length: 15 amino acids. Germline V gives CDR1 SEHNR, CDR2 FQNEAQ (reference sequence). This CDR3 reads CASSLGLAVWDTQYF. CDR3 nucleotide sequence: TGTGCCAGCAGCTTAGGCTTAGCCGTGTGGGATACGCAGTATTTT.

This clone was seen a single time. This chain links TRBV28 with TRBJ2-1; 11 bases align to TRBD2. The junction had 7 bases not matched to a gene; V was cut back by 8 bases and J by 7 bases. The CDR3 contains 14 residues. Germline V CDR1 and CDR2: MDHEN, SYDVKM. DNA of the CDR3: TGTGCCAGCCTCACTAGCGGGGGATGGAATGAGCAGTTCTTC. Amino acids: CASLTSGGWNEQFF.

The chain employs TRBV11-2 and TRBJ2-7; unclear D gene. V shed 5 bases and J shed 2 bases, with 13 bases lying between them. This CDR3 has 14 residues. Germline V gives CDR1 SGHAT, CDR2 FQNNGV. The CDR3 nucleotides are TGTGCCAGCAGCGGTTGGAGTAATCCCTACGAGCAGTACTTC. Protein product: CASSGWSNPYEQYF.

The gene calls are TRBV10-3 and TRBJ2-7; D is undetermined. The CDR3 covers 14 residues. The germline gives CDR1 ENHRY, CDR2 SYGVKD. With 0 bases removed from V and 5 bases from J, the gap between germline ends came to 11 bases. Here the CDR3 DNA reads TGTGCCATCAGTGAGTCTCTTTTGGCAGACGAGCAGTACTTC. Its protein is CAISESLLADEQYF.

The chain joins TRBV28 to TRBJ2-1; D ambiguous. Trimming shortened V by 3 bases and J by 5 bases, and 17 bases separated the two germline ends. Germline lookup yields CDR1 MDHEN and CDR2 SYDVKM. The CDR3 length is 16 residues. CDR3 region: CASSFYGSKMNNEQFF. Here the CDR3 DNA reads TGTGCCAGCAGTTTTTATGGGTCAAAGATGAACAATGAGCAGTTCTTC. Looking up the rest from reference TRBV28 and TRBJ2-1 gives the full variable domain: DVKVTQSSRYLVKRTGEKVFLECVQDMDHENMFWYRQDPGLGLRLIYFSYDVKMKEKGDIPEGYSVSREKKERFSLILESASTNQTSMYLCASSFYGSKMNNEQFFGPGTRLTVL.

The rearrangement uses TRBV7-2 and TRBJ2-7; D gene uncertain. Trimming shortened V by 2 bases and J by 1 base, and 12 bases separated the two germline ends. The CDR3 is 15 amino acids. Germline V gene data show CDR1 as SGHTA and CDR2 as FQGNSA. CDR3 in amino acids: CASSLLSTSSYEQYF. Here the CDR3 DNA reads TGTGCCAGCAGCTTATTGTCAACCTCATCCTACGAGCAGTACTTC.

Only one count was recorded for this clone. The rearrangement joins TRBV5-2 to TRBJ1-2. TRBV5-2 is a pseudogene segment. The CDR3 is 16 residues long. CDR3 amino acids: CASSQDPPDLDYGYTF. DNA of the CDR3: TGCGCCAGCAGCCAAGATCCCCCAGACTTGGACTATGGCTACACCTTC.

The chain carries TRBV4-1 and TRBJ1-2, with 10 bases aligning to TRBD1. The V and J ends lost 0 bases and 2 bases, in that order; junction bases with no gene match: 9. Germline CDR1 reads MGHRA; CDR2 reads YSYEKL. This CDR3 is 18 amino acids long. CDR3 protein: CASSQEGRQDRGNYGYTF. CDR3 DNA: TGCGCCAGCAGCCAAGAGGGTAGGCAGGACAGGGGGAACTATGGCTACACCTTC.

The chain recombines TRBV28 with TRBJ2-1, with D perhaps matching TRBD1 or TRBD2 (5 bases each). Trimming removed 5 bases at V and 6 bases at J, with 11 bases between. The germline V gene has CDR1 MDHEN and CDR2 SYDVKM. This CDR3 is built from 13 residues. The CDR3 bases are TGTGCCAGCAGTGGGGACCGACTCAATGAGCAGTTCTTC. The encoded protein is CASSGDRLNEQFF.

The chain carries TRBV9 and TRBJ2-3, with 9 bases identical to TRBD2. The V gene end was trimmed by 0 bases and the J gene end by 0 bases; junction bases not matched to a gene: 5. This CDR3 contains 17 residues. Germline values: CDR1 SGDLS, CDR2 YYNGEE. The CDR3 DNA sequence: TGTGCCAGCAGCGTAGAGGGTAGCGGGGGTAGCACAGATACGCAGTATTTT. It codes for CASSVEGSGGSTDTQYF.

The rearrangement links TRBV4-2 to TRBJ1-5; no clear D. CDR1 and CDR2 (germline): LGHNA, YNFKEQ. The V end was cut by 0 bases, the J end by 4 bases, with 7 bases between. CDR3 length: 14 residues. The CDR3 DNA is TGTGCCAGCAGCCAAGATACAGTTAATCAGCCCCAGCATTTT. Translating it yields CASSQDTVNQPQHF.

This chain links TRBV5-4 with TRBJ2-1, with 7 bases matching TRBD1. The CDR3 sequence is 14 residues long. The V and J ends lost 0 bases and 4 bases, in that order; junction bases with no gene match: 1. Germline CDR1 is SGHNT and CDR2 is YYREEE (reference sequence). As DNA, the CDR3 is TGTGCCAGCAGCTTGGGGGACAGTTACAATGAGCAGTTCTTC. Translation: CASSLGDSYNEQFF.

This chain joins TRBV15 and TRBJ1-6, with TRBD1 as a possible D gene (5 bases). CDR3 length: 14 residues. Deletions cut 2 bases from V and 6 bases from J, with 8 bases between. Germline V CDR1 and CDR2: LNHNV, YYDKDF (reference sequence). The CDR3 region is CATSRRGANSPLHF. DNA for the CDR3: TGTGCCACCAGCAGAAGGGGAGCTAATTCACCCCTCCACTTT.

This clone was counted a few times. The chain employs TRBV7-2 and TRBJ2-1, with 8 bases lining up with TRBD2. The CDR3 loop spans 17 amino acids. The trim removed 1 base at V and 6 bases at J, leaving 11 bases unmatched. Germline V gene data show CDR1 as SGHTA and CDR2 as FQGNSA. The CDR3 DNA reads TGTGCCAGCAGCTTAGAGCCCCGGACTAGCTGGGGCAATGAGCAGTTCTTC. Protein product: CASSLEPRTSWGNEQFF.

The rearrangement uses TRBV30 and TRBJ2-7, with D perhaps matching TRBD1 (6 bases). Germline CDR1 and CDR2: GTSNPN and SVGIG (reference sequence). The CDR3 extends over 12 amino acids. Trimming shortened V by 8 bases and J by 6 bases, and 17 bases separated the two germline ends. The CDR3, as DNA: TGTGCCGGGGACCTCACAGGGTCCGAGCAGTACTTC. Translated: CAGDLTGSEQYF.

The CDR3 is CASSNYEQYF. CDR3 sequence (DNA): TGTGCCAGCAGTAACTACGAGCAGTACTTC. The V and J genes are TRBV28 and TRBJ2-7; D remains ambiguous. The CDR3 runs to 10 residues. Germline V CDR1 and CDR2: MDHEN, SYDVKM. The V gene lost 5 bases and the J gene lost 3 bases, with 2 bases spanning the gap.

The rearrangement joins TRBV25-1 to TRBJ1-1; D possibly corresponds to TRBD1 (5 bases). Trimming stripped 1 base from V and 5 bases from J, with 11 bases between. CDR1 is MGHDK, CDR2 SYGVNS, per germline. This CDR3 is built from 14 residues. The CDR3 here is CASSESGGGTEAFF. DNA of the CDR3: TGTGCCAGCAGTGAATCCGGGGGAGGAACTGAAGCTTTCTTT.

The chain links TRBV28 to TRBJ2-7, with D unresolved. Germline-derived CDR1 and CDR2 are MDHEN and SYDVKM. Trimming took 3 bases from V and 3 from J, leaving 12 bases between them. The CDR3 has 14 amino acids. The CDR3 DNA sequence: TGTGCCAGCAGTTTTGCCCCGGGCCTCTACGAGCAGTACTTC. This gives the protein CASSFAPGLYEQYF.